The 17 T cell receptor beta chains reported below all come from one sample, sequenced in a study of blood T cells in healthy people across ages. Next came a second PCR, run for about 7 to 12 cycles, which used a sample-barcoded 5' primer along with a J-beta primer mix. TCRdb re-derived calls from the 5' RACE reads in MiXCR, one entry per CDR3 protein. The sample records approximately 690,000 distinct CDR3 sequences, approximately 40% being singletons. Sequencing input: blood. The receptors stem from a man at least 80 years old in good health.

This clonotype was observed a few times. The J gene is TRBJ1-1, the V gene TRBV29-1, with D possibly matching TRBD1 (5 bases). Trimming cost V 2 bases and J 2 bases, with 9 bases left between them. Germline loops: CDR1 SQVTM, CDR2 ANQGSEA. CDR3 length equals 13 residues. The CDR3 DNA reads as TGCAGCGTTGAACCCGGGGGAAACACTGAAGCTTTCTTT. This gives the protein CSVEPGGNTEAFF.

The chain joins TRBV20-1 to TRBJ2-1; 15 bases fit TRBD2. The DNA end is a closer match to TRBJ2-7, so the J assignment may be wrong. Germline-derived CDR1 and CDR2 are DFQATT and SNEGSKA (reference sequence). CDR3 length equals 20 residues. The chain's CDR3 is CSALGYGLAGGGSSYNEQYF. The CDR3 bases are TGCAGTGCCCTAGGTTATGGACTAGCGGGAGGGGGGAGCTCCTACAATGAGCAGTACTTC.

The sample holds a few counts of this clonotype. The rearrangement joins TRBV6-5 to TRBJ1-1, with a tentative D call TRBD1 (5 bases). Trimming stripped 6 bases from V and 0 bases from J, with 11 bases between. Looked up from germline, CDR1 is MNHEY and CDR2 is SVGAGI. The CDR3 is 14 residues long. For the CDR3, the DNA is TGTGCCAGCAGACAACAGGCTATGAACACTGAAGCTTTCTTT. Translating it yields CASRQQAMNTEAFF.

The gene calls are TRBV6-5 and TRBJ2-7; the D is unclear. This CDR3 contains 13 residues. From germline, CDR1 is MNHEY and CDR2 SVGAGI. With 7 bases removed from V and 0 bases from J, the gap between germline ends came to 10 bases. The CDR3, as DNA: TGTGCCAGCATCAAGACCGGCTCCTACGAGCAGTACTTC. Amino acid sequence: CASIKTGSYEQYF.

There are a few counts of this clonotype. The chain joins TRBV28 to TRBJ1-6; D is unclear. This CDR3 has 16 residues. V was pared by 2 bases and J by 9 bases, with 17 bases between. Germline lookup yields CDR1 MDHEN and CDR2 SYDVKM. This chain's CDR3 is CASSLDQTTGGSPLHF. The CDR3 bases are TGTGCCAGCAGTTTAGATCAGACCACGGGAGGTTCACCCCTCCACTTT.

The rearrangement joins TRBV12-3 or TRBV12-4 to TRBJ2-1, with D possibly being TRBD2 (5 bases). V lost 5 bases to trimming and J lost 7 bases, with 12 bases between them. The CDR3 loop spans 13 amino acids. The DNA of the CDR3 is TGTGCCAGCAGTGAGCGGAAAAGAAATGAGCAGTTCTTC. This translates into CASSERKRNEQFF.

The sample holds a few counts of this clonotype. In nucleotides, the CDR3 is TGTGCCAGCAGCTTACCCAGGGGGCGGGTGAATGAGCAGTACTTC. Translation gives CASSLPRGRVNEQYF. This chain connects TRBV7-2 to TRBJ2-5; 8 bases are shared with TRBD1. The CDR3 is 15 residues long. J was trimmed by 11 bases and V by 2 bases; bases with no gene match: 13. Germline values: CDR1 SGHTA, CDR2 FQGNSA.

The rearrangement links TRBV7-2 to TRBJ2-1; 8 nucleotides align to TRBD2. Germline assignment: CDR1 SGHTA and CDR2 FQGNSA. The J segment lost 10 bases and the V segment lost 11 bases, leaving 10 bases of the junction unmatched. The CDR3 extends over 12 amino acids. The CDR3 is CAWETSVYEQFF. CDR3 nucleotide sequence: TGTGCCTGGGAGACTAGCGTATACGAGCAGTTCTTC. The whole variable domain, remainder taken from reference TRBV7-2 and TRBJ2-1, is GAGVSQSPSNKVTEKGKDVELRCDPISGHTALYWYRQSLGQGLEFLIYFQGNSAPDKSGLPSDRFSAERTGGSVSTLTIQRTQQEDSAVYLCAWETSVYEQFFGPGTRLTVL.

The genes are TRBV7-8 and TRBJ1-6; D unresolved. Germline V gives CDR1 SGHVS, CDR2 FQNEAQ. The CDR3 covers 12 residues. V gave up 5 bases and J gave up 9 bases, with 8 bases separating them. CDR3 in DNA: TGTGCCAGCAGCCTACTGGGTTCACCCCTCCACTTT. Translation: CASSLLGSPLHF. Supplemented by reference TRBV7-8 and TRBJ1-6, the full variable domain reads GAGVSQSPRYKVAKRGQDVALRCDPISGHVSLFWYQQALGQGPEFLTYFQNEAQLDKSGLPSDRFFAERPEGSVSTLKIQRTQQEDSAVYLCASSLLGSPLHFGNGTRLTVT.

The sample holds a few counts of this clonotype. This sequence joins TRBV3-1 and TRBJ2-1, with TRBD2 identical over 10 bases. Trimming took 0 bases from V and 7 from J; bases not matched to a gene: 6. Germline assignment: CDR1 LGHDT and CDR2 YNNKEL (reference sequence). This CDR3 is 16 amino acids long. CDR3 coding DNA: TGTGCCAGCAGCCAAGATCGCCTAGCGGGAGTGAATGAGCAGTTCTTC. It translates to CASSQDRLAGVNEQFF.

The chain recombines TRBV4-2 with TRBJ2-6; D possibly corresponds to TRBD1 (5 bases). The ends were cut back, 1 base at V and 4 bases at J, with 14 bases in the middle. Germline CDR1 is LGHNA and CDR2 is YNFKEQ. This CDR3 spans 17 amino acids. CDR3 sequence: CASSQVHGAQGANVLTF. The CDR3 bases are TGTGCCAGCAGCCAAGTCCATGGGGCGCAGGGGGCCAACGTCCTGACTTTC.

This clonotype was seen a handful of times. This chain joins TRBV6-2 or TRBV6-3 and TRBJ1-2; no clear D. Germline V gene data show CDR1 as MNHEY and CDR2 as SVGEGT. Trimming cost V 0 bases and J 8 bases, with 10 bases left between them. The CDR3 runs to 13 residues. CDR3 nucleotide sequence: TGTGCCAGCAGTTACTCGGAGGAGGCGGGCTACACCTTC. Translating gives CASSYSEEAGYTF.

The chain recombines TRBV7-9 with TRBJ2-7; D might be TRBD1 (5 bases). The germline gives CDR1 SEHNR, CDR2 FQNEAQ (reference sequence). This CDR3 contains 15 residues. V lost 5 bases and J lost 0, with 14 bases in between. In nucleotides, the CDR3 is TGTGCCAGCAGCCAAAGGGCAGGGCTCTCCTACGAGCAGTACTTC. Encoded protein: CASSQRAGLSYEQYF. Full variable domain (rest looked up from reference TRBV7-9 and TRBJ2-7): DTGVSQNPRHKITKRGQNVTFRCDPISEHNRLYWYRQTLGQGPEFLTYFQNEAQLEKSRLLSDRFSAERPKGSFSTLEIQRTEQGDSAMYLCASSQRAGLSYEQYFGPGTRLTVT.

This clonotype appeared a single time. One junction end does not reproduce the germline sequence, and a read error may be involved. V and J are TRBV7-2 and TRBJ2-5, with D perhaps TRBD2 (6 bases). The CDR3 runs 15 residues. From germline, CDR1 is SGHTA and CDR2 FQGNSA. The CDR3 sequence: CASSFISGGQETQDF. The CDR3 region has the DNA TGTGCCAGCAGCTTTATAAGCGGAGGGCAAGAGACCCAGGACTTC. The full variable domain, in which reference TRBV7-2 and TRBJ2-5 provide the parts outside the CDR3, is GAGVSQSPSNKVTEKGKDVELRCDPISGHTALYWYRQSLGQGLEFLIYFQGNSAPDKSGLPSDRFSAERTGGSVSTLTIQRTQQEDSAVYLCASSFISGGQETQDFGPGTRLLVL.

The V and J genes are TRBV27 and TRBJ2-7, with D possibly being TRBD1 or TRBD2 (6 bases each). V was clipped by 5 bases and J by 4 bases, with 12 bases between them. CDR3 length: 13 amino acids. Per germline, CDR1 MNHEY and CDR2 SMNVEV (reference sequence). CDR3: CASSVQGRYEQYF. The CDR3 region has the DNA TGTGCCAGCAGTGTCCAGGGGAGGTACGAGCAGTACTTC.

V and J are TRBV4-1 and TRBJ1-2; the match to TRBD1 covers 8 bases. CDR1 and CDR2 from the germline V gene are MGHRA and YSYEKL. V lost 6 bases and J lost 2; bases outside the gene matches: 5. The CDR3 sequence is 14 residues long. CDR3 coding DNA: TGCGCCAGCAGGTTGGGACAGGAAAACTATGGCTACACCTTC. Amino acids: CASRLGQENYGYTF.

This clonotype was seen more than once but under ten times. The rearrangement uses TRBV4-3 and TRBJ2-3; D is ambiguous. CDR1 is LGHNA, CDR2 YSLEER, per germline. V was trimmed by 4 bases and J by 0 bases, leaving 14 bases between them. This CDR3 region has 16 residues. CDR3 DNA sequence: TGCGCCAGCAGCCTCCGCGTCGGTTCTAGCACAGATACGCAGTATTTT. Residues: CASSLRVGSSTDTQYF.